This T cell receptor beta chain was sequenced for a study of radiotherapy plus CTLA-4 blockade in lung cancer. The V gene lost 5 bases and the J gene lost 3 bases, with 17 bases spanning the gap. Germline CDR1 MNHNS, CDR2 SASEGT. The CDR3 runs 15 residues. The data were produced by immunoSEQ multiplex PCR, yet TCRdb's version contains in-frame clones alone and is incomplete. Counted here are fewer than 100,000 clones, around 83% occurring once; the ten biggest clones make up 0.75% to 0.95%. The table lists this clone with a count of one. The sequence was obtained from a human donor with non-small cell lung cancer who had stable disease on radiotherapy plus ipilimumab. Sequencing used peripheral blood, obtained from a patient treated with radiotherapy plus ipilimumab. This chain joins TRBV6-1 and TRBJ2-7; no definite D call. CDR3 bases: TGTGCCAGCAGTTCCCGAGTCCCTGGTCTCTACGAGCAGTACTTC. Translating it yields CASSSRVPGLYEQYF.